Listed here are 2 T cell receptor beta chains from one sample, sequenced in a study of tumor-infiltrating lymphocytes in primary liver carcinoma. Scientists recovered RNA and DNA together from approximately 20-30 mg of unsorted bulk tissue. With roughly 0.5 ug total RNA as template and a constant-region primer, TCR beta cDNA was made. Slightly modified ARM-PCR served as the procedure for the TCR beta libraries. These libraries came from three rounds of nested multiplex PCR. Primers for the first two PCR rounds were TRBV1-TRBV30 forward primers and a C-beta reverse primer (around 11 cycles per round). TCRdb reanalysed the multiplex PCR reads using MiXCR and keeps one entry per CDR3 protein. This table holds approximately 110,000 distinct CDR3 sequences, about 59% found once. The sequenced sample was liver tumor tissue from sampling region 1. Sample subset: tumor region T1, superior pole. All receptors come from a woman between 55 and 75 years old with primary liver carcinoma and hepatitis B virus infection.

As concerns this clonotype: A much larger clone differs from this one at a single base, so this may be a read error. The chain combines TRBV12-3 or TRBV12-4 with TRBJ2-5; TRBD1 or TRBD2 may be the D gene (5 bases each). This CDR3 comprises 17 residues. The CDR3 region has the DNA TGTACCAGCAGTTTTCGGGGAGTGGGGGTCATCAGGGAGACCCAGTACTTC. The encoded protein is CTSSFRGVGVIRETQYF.

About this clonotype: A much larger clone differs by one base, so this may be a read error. CDR3 residues: CASSDTGADAQYF. The DNA of the CDR3 is TGTGCCAGCAGTGACACAGGGGCAGATGCGCAGTATTTT. The rearrangement uses TRBV6-6 and TRBJ2-3; 7 bases are a match to TRBD1. CDR3 length: 13 residues. CDR1 is MNHNY, CDR2 SVGAGI, per germline (reference sequence).